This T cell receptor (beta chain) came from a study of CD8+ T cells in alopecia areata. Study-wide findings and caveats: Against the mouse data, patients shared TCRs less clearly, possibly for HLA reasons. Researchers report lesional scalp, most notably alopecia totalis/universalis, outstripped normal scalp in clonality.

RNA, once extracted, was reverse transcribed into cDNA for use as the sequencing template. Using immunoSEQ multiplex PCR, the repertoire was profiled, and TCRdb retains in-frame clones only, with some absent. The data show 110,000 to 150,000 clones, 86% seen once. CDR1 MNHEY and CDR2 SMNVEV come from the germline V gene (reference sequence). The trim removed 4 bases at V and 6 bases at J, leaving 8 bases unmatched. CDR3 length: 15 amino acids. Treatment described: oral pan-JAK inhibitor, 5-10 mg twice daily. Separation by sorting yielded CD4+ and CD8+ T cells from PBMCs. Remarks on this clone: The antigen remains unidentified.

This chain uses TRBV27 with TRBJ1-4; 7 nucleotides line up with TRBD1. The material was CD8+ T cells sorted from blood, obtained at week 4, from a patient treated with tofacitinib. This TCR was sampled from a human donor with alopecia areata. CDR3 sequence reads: CASSSTQGRHEKLFF. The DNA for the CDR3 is TGTGCCAGCAGTTCCACACAGGGGAGGCATGAAAAACTGTTTTTT.